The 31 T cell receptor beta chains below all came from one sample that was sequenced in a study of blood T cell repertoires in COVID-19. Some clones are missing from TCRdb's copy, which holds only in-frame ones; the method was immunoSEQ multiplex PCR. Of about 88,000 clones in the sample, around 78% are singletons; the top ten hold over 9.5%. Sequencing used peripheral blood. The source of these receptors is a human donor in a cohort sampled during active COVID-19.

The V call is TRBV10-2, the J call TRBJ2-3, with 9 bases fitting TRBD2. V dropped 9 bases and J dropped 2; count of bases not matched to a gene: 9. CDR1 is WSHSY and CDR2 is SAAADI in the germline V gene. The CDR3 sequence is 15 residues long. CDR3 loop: CASYDSGSTTDTQYF. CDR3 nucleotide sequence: TGCGCCAGTTACGATAGCGGGAGTACCACAGATACGCAGTATTTT.

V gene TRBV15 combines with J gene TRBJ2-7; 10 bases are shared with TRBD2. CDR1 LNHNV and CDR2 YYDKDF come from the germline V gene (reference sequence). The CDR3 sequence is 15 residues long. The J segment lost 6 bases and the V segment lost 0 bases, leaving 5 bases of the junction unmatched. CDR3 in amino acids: CATSREASGRGEQYF. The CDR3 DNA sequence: TGTGCCACCAGCAGAGAGGCTAGCGGGAGAGGCGAGCAGTACTTC.

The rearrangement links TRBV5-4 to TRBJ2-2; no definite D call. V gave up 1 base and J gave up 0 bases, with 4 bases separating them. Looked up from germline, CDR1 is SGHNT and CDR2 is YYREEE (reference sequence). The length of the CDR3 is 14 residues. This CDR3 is CASSLKPNTGELFF. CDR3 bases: TGTGCCAGCAGCTTGAAGCCGAACACCGGGGAGCTGTTTTTT. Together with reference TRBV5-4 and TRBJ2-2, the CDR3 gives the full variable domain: ETGVTQSPTHLIKTRGQQVTLRCSSQSGHNTVSWYQQALGQGPQFIFQYYREEENGRGNFPPRFSGLQFPNYSSELNVNALELDDSALYLCASSLKPNTGELFFGEGSRLTVL.

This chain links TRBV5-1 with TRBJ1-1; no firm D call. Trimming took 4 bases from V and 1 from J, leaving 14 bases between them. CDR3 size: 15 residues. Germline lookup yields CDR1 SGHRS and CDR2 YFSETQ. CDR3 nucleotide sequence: TGCGCCAGCAGCATTCCCGCTGGCGGGAACACTGAAGCTTTCTTT. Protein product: CASSIPAGGNTEAFF.

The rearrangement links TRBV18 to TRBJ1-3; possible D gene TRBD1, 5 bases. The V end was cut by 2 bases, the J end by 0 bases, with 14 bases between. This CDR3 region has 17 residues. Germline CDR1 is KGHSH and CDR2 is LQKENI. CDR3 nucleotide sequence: TGTGCCAGCTCACCATCCATAGACAGCTACTCTGGAAACACCATATATTTT. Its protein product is CASSPSIDSYSGNTIYF.

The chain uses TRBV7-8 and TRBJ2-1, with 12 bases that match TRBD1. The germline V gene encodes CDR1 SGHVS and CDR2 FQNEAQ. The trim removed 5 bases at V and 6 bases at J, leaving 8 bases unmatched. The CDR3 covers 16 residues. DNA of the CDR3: TGTGCCAGCAGCCCTTCGGGACAGGGGGCTAGCAATGAGCAGTTCTTC. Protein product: CASSPSGQGASNEQFF. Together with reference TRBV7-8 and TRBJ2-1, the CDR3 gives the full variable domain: GAGVSQSPRYKVAKRGQDVALRCDPISGHVSLFWYQQALGQGPEFLTYFQNEAQLDKSGLPSDRFFAERPEGSVSTLKIQRTQQEDSAVYLCASSPSGQGASNEQFFGPGTRLTVL.

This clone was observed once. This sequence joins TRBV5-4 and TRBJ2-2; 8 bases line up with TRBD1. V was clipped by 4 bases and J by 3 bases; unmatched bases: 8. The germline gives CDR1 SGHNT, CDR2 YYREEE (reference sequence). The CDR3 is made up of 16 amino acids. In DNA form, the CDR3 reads TGTGCCAGCAGCGTTGGGGACAGGATATACACCGGGGAGCTGTTTTTT. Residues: CASSVGDRIYTGELFF. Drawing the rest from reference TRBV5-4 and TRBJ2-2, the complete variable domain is ETGVTQSPTHLIKTRGQQVTLRCSSQSGHNTVSWYQQALGQGPQFIFQYYREEENGRGNFPPRFSGLQFPNYSSELNVNALELDDSALYLCASSVGDRIYTGELFFGEGSRLTVL.

The CDR3 sequence is CASSISSSGVDGYTF. The CDR3 DNA sequence: TGTGCCAGTAGTATTTCGTCCTCAGGGGTGGACGGCTACACCTTC. The chain has TRBV19 and TRBJ1-2, with D maybe TRBD1 (6 bases). The germline CDR1 and CDR2 sequences are LNHDA and SQIVND (reference sequence). The CDR3 consists of 15 residues. Trimming stripped 3 bases from V and 8 bases from J, with 19 bases between.

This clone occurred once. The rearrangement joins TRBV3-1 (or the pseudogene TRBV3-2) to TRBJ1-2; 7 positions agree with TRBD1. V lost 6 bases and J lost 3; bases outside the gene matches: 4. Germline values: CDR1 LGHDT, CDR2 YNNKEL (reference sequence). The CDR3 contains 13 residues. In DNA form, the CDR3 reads TGTGCCAGCAGGCAGACAGGGTACTATGGCTACACCTTC. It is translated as CASRQTGYYGYTF.

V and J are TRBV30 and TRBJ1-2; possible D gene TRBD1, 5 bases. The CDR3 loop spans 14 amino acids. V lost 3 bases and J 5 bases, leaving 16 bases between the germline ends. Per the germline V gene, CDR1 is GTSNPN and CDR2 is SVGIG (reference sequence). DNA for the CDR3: TGTGCCTGGAGGGGGGGAGCCTTATGGTATGGCTACACCTTC. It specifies CAWRGGALWYGYTF.

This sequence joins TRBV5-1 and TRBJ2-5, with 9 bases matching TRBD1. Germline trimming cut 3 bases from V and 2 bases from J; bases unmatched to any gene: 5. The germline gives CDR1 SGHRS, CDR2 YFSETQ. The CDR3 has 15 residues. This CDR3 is CASSSEDRGQETQYF. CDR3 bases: TGCGCCAGCAGCTCCGAGGACAGGGGACAAGAGACCCAGTACTTC. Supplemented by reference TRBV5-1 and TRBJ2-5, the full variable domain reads KAGVTQTPRYLIKTRGQQVTLSCSPISGHRSVSWYQQTPGQGLQFLFEYFSETQRNKGNFPGRFSGRQFSNSRSEMNVSTLELGDSALYLCASSSEDRGQETQYFGPGTRLLVL.

The CDR3 loop is CASRTPGGYGYTF. The CDR3 DNA reads as TGTGCCAGCAGAACCCCAGGGGGCTATGGCTACACCTTC. V is TRBV6-5 and J is TRBJ1-2; TRBD1 agrees at 7 bases. The CDR3 covers 13 residues. V gave up 6 bases and J gave up 4 bases; unmatched junction bases: 5. Germline V gives CDR1 MNHEY, CDR2 SVGAGI.

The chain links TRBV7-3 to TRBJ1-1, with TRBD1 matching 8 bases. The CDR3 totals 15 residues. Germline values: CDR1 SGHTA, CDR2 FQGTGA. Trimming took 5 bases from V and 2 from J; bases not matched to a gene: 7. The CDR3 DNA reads TGTGCCAGCAGCGATCACAGGGGGGAAAACACTGAAGCTTTCTTT. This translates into CASSDHRGENTEAFF.

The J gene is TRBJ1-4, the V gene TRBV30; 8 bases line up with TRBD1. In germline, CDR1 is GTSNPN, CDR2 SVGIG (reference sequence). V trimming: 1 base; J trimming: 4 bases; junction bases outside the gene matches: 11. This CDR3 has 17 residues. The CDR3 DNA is TGTGCCTGGAGTGCCCAACGGACAGGGAGCTTTAATGAAAAACTGTTTTTT. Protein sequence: CAWSAQRTGSFNEKLFF. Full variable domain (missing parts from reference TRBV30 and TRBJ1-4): SQTIHQWPATLVQPVGSPLSLECTVEGTSNPNLYWYRQAAGRGLQLLFYSVGIGQISSEVPQNLSASRPQDRQFILSSKKLLLSDSGFYLCAWSAQRTGSFNEKLFFGSGTQLSVL.

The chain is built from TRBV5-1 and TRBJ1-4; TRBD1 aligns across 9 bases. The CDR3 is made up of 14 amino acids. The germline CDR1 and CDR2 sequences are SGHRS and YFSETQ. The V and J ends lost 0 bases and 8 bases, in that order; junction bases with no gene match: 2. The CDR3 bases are TGCGCCAGCAGCTTGGGGACAGGGGAAGAAAAACTGTTTTTT. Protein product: CASSLGTGEEKLFF.

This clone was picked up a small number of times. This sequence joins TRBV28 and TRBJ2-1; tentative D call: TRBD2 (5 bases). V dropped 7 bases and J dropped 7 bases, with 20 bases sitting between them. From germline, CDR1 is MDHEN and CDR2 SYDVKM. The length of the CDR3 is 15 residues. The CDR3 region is CASTRDASSTNEQFF. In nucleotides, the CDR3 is TGTGCCAGCACCCGAGACGCTAGCAGCACGAATGAGCAGTTCTTC.

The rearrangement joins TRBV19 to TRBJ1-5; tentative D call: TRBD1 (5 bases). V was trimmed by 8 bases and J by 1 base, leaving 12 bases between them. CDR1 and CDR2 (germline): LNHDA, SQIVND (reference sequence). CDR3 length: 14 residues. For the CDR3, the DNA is TGTGCCAGTTGTGGCGGGACGAGCAATCAGCCCCAGCATTTT. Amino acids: CASCGGTSNQPQHF.

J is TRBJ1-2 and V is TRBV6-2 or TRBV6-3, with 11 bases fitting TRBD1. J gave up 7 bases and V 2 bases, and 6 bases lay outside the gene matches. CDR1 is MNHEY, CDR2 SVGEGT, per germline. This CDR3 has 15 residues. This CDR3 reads CASSYVRTGGSGYTF. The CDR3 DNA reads TGTGCCAGCAGTTACGTTAGGACAGGGGGCTCTGGCTACACCTTC.

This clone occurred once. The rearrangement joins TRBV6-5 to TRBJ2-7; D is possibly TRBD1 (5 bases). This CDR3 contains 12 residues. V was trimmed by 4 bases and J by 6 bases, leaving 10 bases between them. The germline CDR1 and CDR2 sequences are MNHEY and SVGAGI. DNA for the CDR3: TGTGCCAGCAGTTCCAGGGTTGGCGAGCAGTACTTC. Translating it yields CASSSRVGEQYF.

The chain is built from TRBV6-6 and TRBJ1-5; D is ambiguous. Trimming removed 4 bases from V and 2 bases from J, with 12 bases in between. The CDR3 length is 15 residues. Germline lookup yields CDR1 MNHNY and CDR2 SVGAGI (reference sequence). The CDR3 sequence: CASSSQVRGNQPQHF. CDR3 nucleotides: TGTGCCAGCAGTTCCCAGGTTCGTGGCAATCAGCCCCAGCATTTT.

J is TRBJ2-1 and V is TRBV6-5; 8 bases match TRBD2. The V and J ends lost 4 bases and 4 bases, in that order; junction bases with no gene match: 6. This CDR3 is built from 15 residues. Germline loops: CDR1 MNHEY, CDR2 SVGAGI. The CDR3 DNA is TGTGCCAGCAGTTCCACCGGGACTAGGTACAATGAGCAGTTCTTC. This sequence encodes CASSSTGTRYNEQFF.

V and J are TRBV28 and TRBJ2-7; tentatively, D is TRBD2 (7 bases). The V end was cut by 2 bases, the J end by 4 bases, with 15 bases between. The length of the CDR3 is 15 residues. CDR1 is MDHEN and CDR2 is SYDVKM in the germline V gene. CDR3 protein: CASSLRGAGHYEQYF. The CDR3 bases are TGTGCCAGCAGTTTACGGGGAGCGGGACATTACGAGCAGTACTTC.

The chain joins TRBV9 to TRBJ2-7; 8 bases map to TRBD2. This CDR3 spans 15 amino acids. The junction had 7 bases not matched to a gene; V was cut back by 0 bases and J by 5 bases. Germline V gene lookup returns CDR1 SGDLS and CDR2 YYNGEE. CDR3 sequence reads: CASSVAGRANHEQYF. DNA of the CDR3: TGTGCCAGCAGCGTAGCCGGGAGGGCCAACCACGAGCAGTACTTC.

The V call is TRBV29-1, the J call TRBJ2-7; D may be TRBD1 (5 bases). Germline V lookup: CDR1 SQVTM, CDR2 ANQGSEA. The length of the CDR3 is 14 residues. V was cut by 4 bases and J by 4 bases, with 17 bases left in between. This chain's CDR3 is CSVASGHGAYEQYF. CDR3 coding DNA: TGCAGCGTTGCTTCAGGACACGGTGCGTACGAGCAGTACTTC.

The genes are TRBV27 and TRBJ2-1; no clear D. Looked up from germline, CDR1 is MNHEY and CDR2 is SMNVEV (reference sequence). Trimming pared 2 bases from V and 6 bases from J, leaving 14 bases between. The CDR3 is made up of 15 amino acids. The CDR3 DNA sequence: TGTGCCAGCAGTTTAGGCGGCGCAGACTTCAATGAGCAGTTCTTC. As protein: CASSLGGADFNEQFF.

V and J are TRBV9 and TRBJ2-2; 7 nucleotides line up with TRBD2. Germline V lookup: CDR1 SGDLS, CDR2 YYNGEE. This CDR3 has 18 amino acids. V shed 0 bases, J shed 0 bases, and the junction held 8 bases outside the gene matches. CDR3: CASSVDPGTNPNTGELFF. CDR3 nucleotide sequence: TGTGCCAGCAGCGTAGATCCCGGGACTAACCCGAACACCGGGGAGCTGTTTTTT.

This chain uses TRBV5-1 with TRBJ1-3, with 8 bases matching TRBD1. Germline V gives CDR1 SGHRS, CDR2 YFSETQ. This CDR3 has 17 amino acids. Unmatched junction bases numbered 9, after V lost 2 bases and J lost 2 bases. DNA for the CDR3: TGCGCCAGCAGCTTCTTACCCCCGACAGGGGCTGGAAACACCATATATTTT. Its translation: CASSFLPPTGAGNTIYF.

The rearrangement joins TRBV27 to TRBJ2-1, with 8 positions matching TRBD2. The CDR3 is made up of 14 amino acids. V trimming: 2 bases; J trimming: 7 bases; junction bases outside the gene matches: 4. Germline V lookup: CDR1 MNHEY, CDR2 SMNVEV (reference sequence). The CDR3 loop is CASSLVGRANEQFF. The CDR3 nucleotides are TGTGCCAGCAGTTTAGTCGGGAGGGCAAATGAGCAGTTCTTC.

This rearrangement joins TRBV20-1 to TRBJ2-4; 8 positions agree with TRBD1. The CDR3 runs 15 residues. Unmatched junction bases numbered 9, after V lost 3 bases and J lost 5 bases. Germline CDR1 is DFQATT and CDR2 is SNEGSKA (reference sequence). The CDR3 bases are TGCAGTGCTAGTCTCGGGACAGGTTTTCAAAACATTCAGTACTTC. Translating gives CSASLGTGFQNIQYF.

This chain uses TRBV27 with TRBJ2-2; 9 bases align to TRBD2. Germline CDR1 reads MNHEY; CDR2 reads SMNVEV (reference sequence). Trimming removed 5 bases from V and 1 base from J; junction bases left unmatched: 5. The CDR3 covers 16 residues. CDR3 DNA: TGTGCCAGCAGTACCAGACTAGCGGTGAACACCGGGGAGCTGTTTTTT. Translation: CASSTRLAVNTGELFF.

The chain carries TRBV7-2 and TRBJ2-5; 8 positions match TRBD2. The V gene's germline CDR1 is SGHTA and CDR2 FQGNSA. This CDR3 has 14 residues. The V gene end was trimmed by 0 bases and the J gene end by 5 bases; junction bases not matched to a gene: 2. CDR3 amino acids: CASSLAGLVETQYF. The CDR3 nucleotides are TGTGCCAGCAGCTTAGCGGGACTAGTGGAGACCCAGTACTTC.